This passage covers 20 T cell receptor beta chains from one sample sequenced in a study of blood T cell repertoires in COVID-19. Sequenced by immunoSEQ multiplex PCR; TCRdb stores in-frame clones only, minus some. The data show 130,000 or so clones, more than 75% seen once. The sequenced material came from peripheral blood. The source is a woman aged 70-85 years with COVID-19, enrolled during active disease.

The CDR3 spells CASSLLGKGTEAFF. CDR3 in DNA: TGTGCCAGCAGCTTATTAGGGAAGGGGACTGAAGCTTTCTTT. This rearrangement joins TRBV7-9 to TRBJ1-1, with D possibly TRBD1 on 5 matching bases. The CDR3 has 14 residues. Germline CDR1 and CDR2: SEHNR and FQNEAQ (reference sequence). V lost 2 bases and J lost 5, with 12 bases in between.

This clone was seen once. The V call is TRBV7-9, the J call TRBJ1-2; 11 bases are shared with TRBD1. The germline CDR1 and CDR2 sequences are SEHNR and FQNEAQ (reference sequence). The CDR3 is 16 residues long. Germline trimming cut 4 bases from V and 6 bases from J; bases unmatched to any gene: 10. CDR3 amino acids: CASSSYSDRGQDGYTF. The CDR3 bases are TGTGCCAGCAGCTCTTACTCGGACAGGGGGCAGGATGGCTACACCTTC.

The chain uses TRBV27 and TRBJ1-6; TRBD1 might be the D (6 bases). With 6 bases removed from V and 3 bases from J, the gap between germline ends came to 15 bases. The germline V gene encodes CDR1 MNHEY and CDR2 SMNVEV (reference sequence). The CDR3 is 16 amino acids. CDR3 region: CASRQQGTFYNSPLHF. The CDR3 DNA reads as TGTGCCAGCAGGCAACAGGGAACCTTCTATAATTCACCCCTCCACTTT.

V and J are TRBV5-5 and TRBJ2-7; D may be TRBD1 (5 bases). CDR1 is SGHKS, CDR2 YYEKEE, per germline (reference sequence). V lost 0 bases, J lost 4 bases, and 11 bases lay in between. CDR3 length: 14 residues. CDR3 coding DNA: TGTGCCAGCAGCTTGGGGCCAGGGCAGTACGAGCAGTACTTC. Translating it yields CASSLGPGQYEQYF.

The chain uses TRBV24-1 and TRBJ2-1, with TRBD1 as a possible D gene (5 bases). The V gene lost 3 bases and the J gene lost 5 bases, with 10 bases spanning the gap. Germline assignment: CDR1 KGHDR and CDR2 SFDVKD. This CDR3 region has 14 residues. As DNA, the CDR3 is TGTGCCACCAGTGATCGGAAGACAGACAATGAGCAGTTCTTC. Protein product: CATSDRKTDNEQFF.

This clone was seen only a few times. J is TRBJ1-2 and V is TRBV30; D might be TRBD1 (6 bases). There are 12 residues in the CDR3. Trimming pared 8 bases from V and 0 bases from J, leaving 10 bases between. Germline assignment: CDR1 GTSNPN and CDR2 SVGIG (reference sequence). The CDR3 sequence is CARRQANYGYTF. CDR3 bases: TGTGCCCGTAGACAGGCTAACTATGGCTACACCTTC.

This chain joins TRBV5-4 and TRBJ1-6; unclear D gene. Germline V gene data show CDR1 as SGHNT and CDR2 as YYREEE (reference sequence). Trimming took off 0 bases at V and 6 bases at J, with 16 bases between the two ends. The CDR3 loop spans 17 amino acids. The CDR3 bases are TGTGCCAGCAGCTTGGGGGTGCGGGAAGGTAGTAATTCACCCCTCCACTTT. Translated, it gives CASSLGVREGSNSPLHF.

This chain connects TRBV2 to TRBJ1-2; D is ambiguous. From germline, CDR1 is SNHLY and CDR2 FYNNEI. Trimming removed 1 base at V and 10 bases at J, with 13 bases between. CDR3 size: 13 residues. CDR3 coding DNA: TGTGCCAGCAGTGAAGTGGATGCGGGCGTCTACACCTTC. As protein: CASSEVDAGVYTF. Full variable domain (missing parts from reference TRBV2 and TRBJ1-2): EPEVTQTPSHQVTQMGQEVILRCVPISNHLYFYWYRQILGQKVEFLVSFYNNEISEKSEIFDDQFSVERPDGSNFTLKIRSTKLEDSAMYFCASSEVDAGVYTFGSGTRLTVV.

The chain couples TRBV12-3 or TRBV12-4 to TRBJ2-7; TRBD1 matches at 9 bases. V dropped 6 bases and J dropped 5; count of bases not matched to a gene: 5. This CDR3 is 13 amino acids long. The CDR3 sequence: CASRNTGGHEQYF. The CDR3 nucleotides are TGTGCCAGCAGGAACACAGGGGGCCACGAGCAGTACTTC.

The J gene is TRBJ1-5, the V gene TRBV9; 7 bases are shared with TRBD1. This CDR3 has 11 amino acids. The germline V gene encodes CDR1 SGDLS and CDR2 YYNGEE. The CDR3 here is CADRGNQPQHF. CDR3 DNA: TGTGCAGACAGGGGCAATCAGCCCCAGCATTTT.

The gene calls are TRBV5-1 and TRBJ2-1; a possible D gene is TRBD2 (6 bases). Trimming left V 2 bases short and J 7 bases short, with 16 bases between. This CDR3 is 15 amino acids long. From germline, CDR1 is SGHRS and CDR2 YFSETQ. The CDR3 nucleotides read TGCGCCAGCAGCTTACCGGGGGTCGGTACGAATGAGCAGTTCTTC. Its translation is CASSLPGVGTNEQFF.

The chain has TRBV9 and TRBJ2-1; possibly TRBD1 for D (6 bases). Germline values: CDR1 SGDLS, CDR2 YYNGEE. Trimming pared 2 bases from V and 7 bases from J, leaving 16 bases between. The CDR3 covers 15 residues. The CDR3 DNA follows: TGTGCCAGCAGCGTTTTACAGGGCGTCGGAAATGAGCAGTTCTTC. Protein: CASSVLQGVGNEQFF.

V gene TRBV25-1 combines with J gene TRBJ1-6; perhaps TRBD1 as D (5 bases). The CDR3 runs to 15 residues. Germline CDR1 reads MGHDK; CDR2 reads SYGVNS. V lost 1 base and J 9 bases, leaving 13 bases between the germline ends. The CDR3 reads CASSESDSPSSPLHF. The CDR3 bases are TGTGCCAGCAGTGAATCCGACAGTCCGAGTTCACCCCTCCACTTT.

The V gene is TRBV4-3, the J gene TRBJ2-7; D possibly corresponds to TRBD1 (6 bases). V was clipped by 1 base and J by 3 bases, with 13 bases between them. From germline, CDR1 is LGHNA and CDR2 YSLEER. The CDR3 length is 15 residues. The CDR3: CASSQAWGPDYEQYF. For the CDR3, the DNA is TGCGCCAGCAGCCAAGCGTGGGGGCCGGACTACGAGCAGTACTTC.

This CDR3 reads CATKGPNTGELFF. The CDR3 nucleotides read TGTGCCACCAAGGGGCCGAACACCGGGGAGCTGTTTTTT. The rearrangement links TRBV7-2 to TRBJ2-2, with TRBD1 as a possible D gene (5 bases). Germline V gives CDR1 SGHTA, CDR2 FQGNSA. V lost 10 bases and J lost 0, with 9 bases in between. There are 13 residues in the CDR3.

This chain joins TRBV11-2 and TRBJ2-6, with D maybe TRBD1 (5 bases). CDR3 length: 18 residues. The V gene's germline CDR1 is SGHAT and CDR2 FQNNGV. The V end lost 0 bases, the J end lost 4 bases, and 16 bases lay between the germline ends. CDR3 sequence reads: CASSLDRTRPGGANVLTF. The CDR3 DNA follows: TGTGCCAGCAGCTTAGACCGGACAAGGCCTGGAGGGGCCAACGTCCTGACTTTC.

This chain connects TRBV5-4 to TRBJ2-7; 10 bases line up with TRBD2. From germline, CDR1 is SGHNT and CDR2 YYREEE (reference sequence). CDR3 size: 13 residues. J lost 6 bases, V lost 5 bases, and 5 bases had no gene match. CDR3 sequence: CASRPSGGAEQYF. The CDR3 DNA is TGTGCCAGCAGACCCAGCGGGGGGGCCGAGCAGTACTTC.

The chain employs TRBV28 and TRBJ1-5, with TRBD1 identical over 8 bases. Germline assignment: CDR1 MDHEN and CDR2 SYDVKM. The ends lost 5 bases at V and 6 bases at J; junction bases unmatched: 6. This CDR3 is 14 amino acids long. CDR3 amino acids: CASSPQGAVQPQHF. The CDR3 DNA reads TGTGCCAGCAGTCCGCAGGGGGCGGTTCAGCCCCAGCATTTT.

V and J are TRBV2 and TRBJ1-2, with 7 bases identical to TRBD1. Germline V gene data show CDR1 as SNHLY and CDR2 as FYNNEI. CDR3 length: 13 residues. Trimming took 1 base from V and 4 from J; bases not matched to a gene: 0. CDR3 sequence: CASSEGTGYGYTF. DNA for the CDR3: TGTGCCAGCAGTGAAGGGACAGGCTATGGCTACACCTTC. Together with reference TRBV2 and TRBJ1-2, the CDR3 gives the full variable domain: EPEVTQTPSHQVTQMGQEVILRCVPISNHLYFYWYRQILGQKVEFLVSFYNNEISEKSEIFDDQFSVERPDGSNFTLKIRSTKLEDSAMYFCASSEGTGYGYTFGSGTRLTVV.

V is TRBV7-2 and J is TRBJ2-7; 7 nucleotides match TRBD2. V was pared by 2 bases and J by 3 bases, with 7 bases of the junction left unmatched. The CDR3 spans 15 residues. CDR1 and CDR2 (germline): SGHTA, FQGNSA. The CDR3 spells CASSLSGEKRYEQYF. The CDR3 DNA sequence: TGTGCCAGCAGCTTAAGCGGGGAAAAACGCTACGAGCAGTACTTC.